These 3 T cell receptor beta chains share one sample of origin, sequenced in a study of control samples from healthy donors and cancer patients. Data came from immunoSEQ multiplex PCR; TCRdb stores just in-frame clones and leaves some out. The table has about 160,000 clones, about 95% seen once; the top ten hold roughly 15%. The sequencing sample was made of PBMCs. Receptors were obtained from a man in his 60s with colorectal cancer.

This clone appeared once. The CDR3 nucleotides read TGCGCCAGCAGCCAAGAGACCCCGGGGTCCGGGGAGCTGTTTTTT. This gives the protein CASSQETPGSGELFF. The V gene is TRBV4-1, the J gene TRBJ2-2; tentatively, D is TRBD2 (5 bases). CDR1 and CDR2 (germline): MGHRA, YSYEKL. V shed 0 bases and J shed 6 bases, with 11 bases lying between them. This CDR3 spans 15 amino acids.

J is TRBJ1-6 and V is TRBV18; D call uncertain. This CDR3 spans 14 amino acids. Trimming cost V 6 bases and J 8 bases, with 14 bases left between them. The V gene's germline CDR1 is KGHSH and CDR2 LQKENI. The CDR3 DNA reads TGTGCCAGCTCCCCCATCCGGGAGGATTCACCCCTCCACTTT. Its protein is CASSPIREDSPLHF. The full variable domain, with the rest looked up from reference TRBV18 and TRBJ1-6, is NAGVMQNPRHLVRRRGQEARLRCSPMKGHSHVYWYRQLPEEGLKFMVYLQKENIIDESGMPKERFSAEFPKEGPSILRIQQVVRGDSAAYFCASSPIREDSPLHFGNGTRLTVT.

The rearrangement joins TRBV24-1 to TRBJ2-5; D possibly matches TRBD1 or TRBD2 (6 bases each). V was shortened by 1 base and J by 7 bases, with 12 bases between the two germline ends. The germline gives CDR1 KGHDR, CDR2 SFDVKD. This CDR3 has 14 amino acids. Here the CDR3 DNA reads TGTGCCACCAGTGATTTCTCGGGGGCAGGGACCCAGTACTTC. Translating it yields CATSDFSGAGTQYF.